These 27 T cell receptor beta chains share one sample of origin, sequenced in a study of blood T cell repertoires in COVID-19. Sequencing used immunoSEQ multiplex PCR; TCRdb keeps in-frame clones, though not all of them. The table records around 100,000 clones, 80% of them present only once. The specimen sequenced was peripheral blood. These TCRs come from a woman in her sixties or seventies with acute or convalescent COVID-19.

J is TRBJ1-4 and V is TRBV18; TRBD1 agrees at 9 bases. CDR1 KGHSH and CDR2 LQKENI come from the germline V gene. The ends lost 3 bases at V and 6 bases at J; junction bases unmatched: 8. The CDR3 totals 16 residues. The CDR3: CASSPRTGGMDEKLFF. The CDR3 DNA is TGTGCCAGCTCACCGAGAACAGGGGGCATGGATGAAAAACTGTTTTTT.

The chain recombines TRBV5-1 with TRBJ1-3, with a weak D call TRBD1 (5 bases). Germline loops: CDR1 SGHRS, CDR2 YFSETQ. This CDR3 has 15 residues. V dropped 0 bases and J dropped 1 base, with 8 bases sitting between them. For the CDR3, the DNA is TGCGCCAGCAGCTTGGATGGGGGGTCTGGAAACACCATATATTTT. Its protein product is CASSLDGGSGNTIYF.

This clone was seen a few times. This sequence joins TRBV6-1 and TRBJ1-5, with D possibly being TRBD1 (6 bases). Between the trimmed V and J ends, which lost 2 bases and 2 bases, there was a span of 10 bases. The CDR3 totals 15 residues. CDR1 is MNHNS and CDR2 is SASEGT in the germline V gene. Here the CDR3 reads CASSEYRDGNQPQHF. The CDR3 DNA is TGTGCCAGCAGTGAATACAGGGACGGCAATCAGCCCCAGCATTTT.

The rearrangement joins TRBV19 to TRBJ1-4; 8 bases match TRBD1. Germline V gives CDR1 LNHDA, CDR2 SQIVND (reference sequence). This CDR3 region has 14 residues. J gave up 5 bases and V 11 bases, and 10 bases lay outside the gene matches. CDR3 nucleotides: TGTGCCTCAAACGACAGGGGTCGAAATGAAAAACTGTTTTTT. The encoded protein is CASNDRGRNEKLFF.

The chain recombines TRBV7-3 with TRBJ1-4; D not certain. The CDR3 has 12 amino acids. Germline loops: CDR1 SGHTA, CDR2 FQGTGA. Trimming left V 7 bases short and J 8 bases short, with 11 bases between. CDR3 bases: TGTGCCAGCAACTATCGAGGGGAAAAACTGTTTTTT. It yields the protein CASNYRGEKLFF.

This chain links TRBV19 with TRBJ1-1; TRBD1 matches at 7 bases. This CDR3 is built from 14 residues. Germline V gene lookup returns CDR1 LNHDA and CDR2 SQIVND (reference sequence). V lost 8 bases to trimming and J lost 7 bases; unmatched junction nucleotides: 13. The CDR3 is CASRTLQGMDEAFF. CDR3 in DNA: TGTGCCAGTCGGACCCTACAGGGGATGGATGAAGCTTTCTTT.

This clone was seen a few times. The rearrangement joins TRBV11-2 to TRBJ2-2; the D is unclear. CDR1 is SGHAT and CDR2 is FQNNGV in the germline V gene. The CDR3 runs 13 residues. The V gene lost 4 bases and the J gene lost 7 bases, with 10 bases spanning the gap. CDR3 sequence reads: CASSSWPLGELFF. The CDR3 DNA sequence: TGTGCCAGCAGCTCATGGCCCCTCGGGGAGCTGTTTTTT.

V usage is TRBV30 and J usage is TRBJ1-5; maybe TRBD1 (6 bases). CDR3 size: 14 residues. V was clipped by 2 bases and J by 5 bases, with 13 bases between them. Germline V lookup: CDR1 GTSNPN, CDR2 SVGIG (reference sequence). CDR3 sequence (DNA): TGTGCCTGGAGTACAGGTGGGGGCTATCAGCCCCAGCATTTT. Translating it yields CAWSTGGGYQPQHF.

The chain employs TRBV28 and TRBJ1-4; D remains unclear. Deletions cut 2 bases from V and 7 bases from J, with 11 bases between. The length of the CDR3 is 14 residues. Germline CDR1 reads MDHEN; CDR2 reads SYDVKM. This CDR3 reads CASSLEGGGEKLFF. CDR3 DNA sequence: TGTGCCAGCAGTTTAGAGGGAGGAGGTGAAAAACTGTTTTTT.

The J gene is TRBJ2-5, the V gene TRBV4-2, with D perhaps TRBD1 (5 bases). The germline CDR1 and CDR2 sequences are LGHNA and YNFKEQ. CDR3 length: 15 residues. Trimming left V 0 bases short and J 1 base short, with 9 bases between. The CDR3 bases are TGTGCCAGCAGCCAAGAGAGTAGGGGCCAAGAGACCCAGTACTTC. Amino acids: CASSQESRGQETQYF.

V usage is TRBV19 and J usage is TRBJ1-5; TRBD1 aligns across 10 bases. CDR1 is LNHDA, CDR2 SQIVND, per germline (reference sequence). With 5 bases clipped from V and 2 bases from J, the junction kept 3 bases outside the gene matches. CDR3 length: 15 residues. In DNA form, the CDR3 reads TGTGCCAGTAGTCCCGGGACAGGGGGCAATCAGCCCCAGCATTTT. Translation gives CASSPGTGGNQPQHF.

The V call is TRBV21-1, the J call TRBJ1-1. TRBV21-1 constitutes a pseudogene. The CDR3 is 15 residues long. The CDR3 spells CASSLRESLNTEAFF. For the CDR3, the DNA is TGTGCCAGCAGCCTTCGGGAGTCTCTGAACACTGAAGCTTTCTTT.

This chain links TRBV27 with TRBJ1-2, with D tentatively TRBD1 (6 bases). Per germline, CDR1 MNHEY and CDR2 SMNVEV (reference sequence). CDR3 length: 15 residues. The V and J ends lost 5 bases and 2 bases respectively, with 15 bases between them. This CDR3 is CASSHHRAGNYGYTF. For the CDR3, the DNA is TGTGCCAGCAGTCATCACAGGGCGGGCAACTATGGCTACACCTTC.

The chain uses TRBV7-2 and TRBJ1-6; 7 bases are shared with TRBD1. The CDR3 consists of 15 residues. Trimming cost V 4 bases and J 9 bases; bases outside gene matches: 9. Germline assignment: CDR1 SGHTA and CDR2 FQGNSA. DNA for the CDR3: TGTGCCAGCAGCTCCCAGGGGGTGAGTAGTTCACCCCTCCACTTT. Protein: CASSSQGVSSSPLHF.

The chain is built from TRBV20-1 and TRBJ1-5; no clear D. In germline, CDR1 is DFQATT, CDR2 SNEGSKA (reference sequence). The ends were cut back, 3 bases at V and 5 bases at J, with 17 bases in the middle. The CDR3 runs 15 residues. CDR3 coding DNA: TGCAGTGCTAGTGAATTAGGACGGCGGGATCAGCCCCAGCATTTT. Protein: CSASELGRRDQPQHF.

The CDR3 sequence: CASSPQGLAKNIQYF. The CDR3 DNA sequence: TGTGCCAGCAGCCCCCAGGGCCTAGCCAAAAACATTCAGTACTTC. The chain employs TRBV28 and TRBJ2-4; possible D gene TRBD1, 5 bases. V was cut by 6 bases and J by 0 bases, with 12 bases left in between. Germline lookup yields CDR1 MDHEN and CDR2 SYDVKM. The length of the CDR3 is 15 residues. Full variable domain (missing parts from reference TRBV28 and TRBJ2-4): DVKVTQSSRYLVKRTGEKVFLECVQDMDHENMFWYRQDPGLGLRLIYFSYDVKMKEKGDIPEGYSVSREKKERFSLILESASTNQTSMYLCASSPQGLAKNIQYFGAGTRLSVL.

This chain uses TRBV11-2 with TRBJ2-3; TRBD1 matches at 7 bases. V was clipped by 5 bases and J by 5 bases; unmatched bases: 7. This CDR3 has 14 residues. Looked up from germline, CDR1 is SGHAT and CDR2 is FQNNGV. The CDR3 DNA reads TGTGCCAGCAGCGAACAGGGGTCGGGAGATACGCAGTATTTT. Amino acids: CASSEQGSGDTQYF. Full variable domain (outside the CDR3, taken from reference TRBV11-2 and TRBJ2-3): EAGVAQSPRYKIIEKRQSVAFWCNPISGHATLYWYQQILGQGPKLLIQFQNNGVVDDSQLPKDRFSAERLKGVDSTLKIQPAKLEDSAVYLCASSEQGSGDTQYFGPGTRLTVL.

CDR3 loop: CASSSPTDDTQYF. In DNA, the CDR3 is TGTGCCAGCAGCTCACCAACAGATGATACGCAGTATTTT. The chain links TRBV5-4 to TRBJ2-3; no reliable D call. The germline gives CDR1 SGHNT, CDR2 YYREEE (reference sequence). This CDR3 region has 13 residues. Trimming removed 3 bases from V and 6 bases from J, with 11 bases in between. Complete variable domain (other parts from reference TRBV5-4 and TRBJ2-3): ETGVTQSPTHLIKTRGQQVTLRCSSQSGHNTVSWYQQALGQGPQFIFQYYREEENGRGNFPPRFSGLQFPNYSSELNVNALELDDSALYLCASSSPTDDTQYFGPGTRLTVL.

The chain is built from TRBV7-8 and TRBJ1-3; 9 nucleotides line up with TRBD1. Germline-derived CDR1 and CDR2 are SGHVS and FQNEAQ. The V and J ends lost 6 bases and 2 bases, in that order; junction bases with no gene match: 5. CDR3 length equals 15 residues. The CDR3 DNA reads TGTGCCAGCAGTGGGACAGGGTCTACTGGAAACACCATATATTTT. Protein sequence: CASSGTGSTGNTIYF.

The chain couples TRBV7-2 to TRBJ1-1, with 8 bases identical to TRBD1. CDR3 length equals 17 residues. The J segment lost 2 bases and the V segment lost 5 bases, leaving 13 bases of the junction unmatched. Per germline, CDR1 SGHTA and CDR2 FQGNSA. Here the CDR3 DNA reads TGTGCCAGCAGCCCCACCCGGGACAGGTGGGAAAACACTGAAGCTTTCTTT. Amino acids: CASSPTRDRWENTEAFF.

V usage is TRBV6-4 and J usage is TRBJ1-5, with D perhaps matching TRBD1 (5 bases). The CDR3 covers 16 residues. V gave up 6 bases and J gave up 1 base, with 16 bases separating them. Germline V lookup: CDR1 MRHNA, CDR2 SNTAGT. This CDR3 is CASSPTAGLSNQPQHF. CDR3 in DNA: TGTGCCAGCAGCCCAACGGCAGGGTTGAGCAATCAGCCCCAGCATTTT.

The rearrangement links TRBV27 to TRBJ2-7; 8 bases are a match to TRBD2. With 3 bases clipped from V and 2 bases from J, the junction kept 9 bases outside the gene matches. The germline gives CDR1 MNHEY, CDR2 SMNVEV (reference sequence). The CDR3 runs 16 residues. The CDR3, as DNA: TGTGCCAGCAGTTTTTCTAGTCTAGCGGGTACCTACGAGCAGTACTTC. This gives the protein CASSFSSLAGTYEQYF.

V is TRBV7-9 and J is TRBJ2-5; D is perhaps TRBD2 (7 bases). The V and J ends lost 5 bases and 2 bases respectively, with 18 bases between them. Germline CDR1 reads SEHNR; CDR2 reads FQNEAQ (reference sequence). This CDR3 has 16 amino acids. This CDR3 is CASSPDFRGAQETQYF. Written as DNA, the CDR3 is TGTGCCAGCAGCCCCGACTTTCGGGGGGCGCAAGAGACCCAGTACTTC.

The CDR3 loop reads CASKQGWDTEAFF. The CDR3 bases are TGTGCCAGCAAGCAGGGGTGGGACACTGAAGCTTTCTTT. The chain uses TRBV2 and TRBJ1-1; D is possibly TRBD1 (6 bases). The V end lost 7 bases, the J end lost 3 bases, and 12 bases lay between the germline ends. Germline assignment: CDR1 SNHLY and CDR2 FYNNEI. This CDR3 has 13 amino acids.

The genes are TRBV19 and TRBJ1-5; no firm D call. This CDR3 has 18 amino acids. From germline, CDR1 is LNHDA and CDR2 SQIVND (reference sequence). V was clipped by 6 bases and J by 0 bases, with 21 bases between them. This chain's CDR3 is CASSPEGPSDHSNQPQHF. The DNA for the CDR3 is TGTGCCAGTAGCCCGGAGGGCCCCTCTGACCATAGCAATCAGCCCCAGCATTTT.

The rearrangement joins TRBV5-6 to TRBJ1-5; 10 bases map to TRBD1. CDR3 length: 18 amino acids. Germline V CDR1 and CDR2: SGHDT, YYEEEE. V was pared by 0 bases and J by 0 bases, with 6 bases of the junction left unmatched. The CDR3: CASSLGVGQGYSNQPQHF. The CDR3 region has the DNA TGTGCCAGCAGCTTGGGTGTGGGACAGGGGTATAGCAATCAGCCCCAGCATTTT.

The V and J genes are TRBV27 and TRBJ2-3; 8 positions agree with TRBD2. Germline loops: CDR1 MNHEY, CDR2 SMNVEV (reference sequence). Unmatched junction bases numbered 12, after V lost 5 bases and J lost 8 bases. The CDR3 has 15 residues. CDR3 residues: CASSGGLDVKGTQYF. CDR3 sequence (DNA): TGTGCCAGCAGTGGGGGACTAGATGTTAAGGGTACGCAGTATTTT.